Listed below are T cell receptor beta chains from one sample, sequenced in a study of control samples from healthy donors and cancer patients. TCRdb keeps only in-frame clones here, not all; method: immunoSEQ multiplex PCR. The sample shows over 100,000 clones, more than 70% of them seen only once. Sequencing was performed on blood. The source is a man in his fifties in good health. Each CDR3 is given with its conserved first and last residue. The order of the fields is V gene, D gene, CDR3 length, clone size, J gene, CDR3 protein, CDR3 DNA. D genes are given only for firm matches. Only some rows state a clone size, as once, few, many or a class for expanded clones.

TRBV5-1	-	14	-	TRBJ1-1	CASSQDSLNTEAFF	TGCGCCAGCAGCCAGGACAGTTTGAACACTGAAGCTTTCTTT
TRBV6-1	-	15	-	TRBJ1-1	CASSEVGQQTGRAFF	TGTGCCAGCAGTGAAGTGGGACAACAGACGGGGCGGGCTTTCTTT
TRBV6-5	TRBD1	15	-	TRBJ1-1	CASYPPGTEITEAFF	TGTGCCAGCTACCCCCCCGGGACAGAGATCACTGAAGCTTTCTTT
TRBV28	-	16	few	TRBJ1-3	CATNWGGASSGNTIYF	TGTGCCACCAATTGGGGGGGGGCGAGCTCTGGAAACACCATATATTTT
TRBV11-3	-	17	few	TRBJ2-7	CASSFTSYSGDPYEQYF	TGTGCCAGCAGCTTTACCTCCTATTCGGGAGATCCCTACGAGCAGTACTTC
TRBV15	-	14	-	TRBJ2-2	CATSRVIGTGELFF	TGTGCCACCAGCAGGGTAATCGGGACCGGGGAGCTGTTTTTT
TRBV2	-	15	once	TRBJ1-1	CASSEYGSLPGEAFF	TGTGCCAGCAGTGAATACGGGTCCCTACCCGGTGAAGCTTTCTTT
TRBV2	-	14	-	TRBJ1-1	CASSLGRWDTEAFF	TGTGCCAGCAGTCTGGGGCGGTGGGACACTGAAGCTTTCTTT
TRBV2	-	13	-	TRBJ2-7	CASTQADSYEQYF	TGTGCCAGCACCCAGGCGGACTCGTACGAGCAGTACTTC
TRBV3-1/TRBV3-2	-	17	-	TRBJ2-3	CASSQFPTGTNTDTQYF	TGTGCCAGCAGCCAATTCCCTACAGGGACCAACACAGATACGCAGTATTTT
TRBV28	-	13	once	TRBJ1-1	CASSLIGGTEAFF	TGTGCCAGCAGTTTAATCGGGGGAACTGAAGCTTTCTTT
TRBV6-5	-	13	-	TRBJ1-5	CASSYSSRGPQHF	TGTGCCAGCAGTTACTCGTCCCGGGGGCCCCAGCATTTT
TRBV15	-	13	-	TRBJ2-2	CATSPGLRGELFF	TGTGCCACCAGTCCTGGATTGAGGGGGGAGCTGTTTTTT
TRBV11-3	-	15	-	TRBJ2-3	CASSIRELGTDTQYF	TGTGCCAGCAGCATCAGGGAGTTGGGCACAGATACGCAGTATTTT
TRBV14	TRBD2	15	once	TRBJ2-5	CASSLGRGGLETQYF	TGTGCCAGCAGCCTAGGGCGGGGGGGCTTGGAGACCCAGTACTTC
TRBV7-6	-	13	-	TRBJ1-5	CASSLSVDQPQHF	TGTGCCAGCAGCTTATCGGTGGATCAGCCCCAGCATTTT
TRBV6-1	-	17	once	TRBJ2-1	CASSDAFYGGSYNEQFF	TGTGCCAGCAGTGACGCGTTTTACGGCGGCTCCTACAATGAGCAGTTCTTC
TRBV5-4	-	14	once	TRBJ2-3	CASSLRGFTDTQYF	TGTGCCAGCAGCTTGCGGGGGTTTACAGATACGCAGTATTTT
TRBV27	-	15	-	TRBJ2-6	CASTPRSSGANVLTF	TGTGCCAGCACCCCTCGCAGCTCTGGGGCCAACGTCCTGACTTTC
TRBV6-6	TRBD1	15	-	TRBJ1-2	CASSLDRGLDDGYTF	TGTGCCAGCAGTCTCGACAGGGGCCTAGACGATGGCTACACCTTC
TRBV20-1	-	15	-	TRBJ1-6	CSASEPRGVNSPLHF	TGCAGTGCTAGTGAACCCCGGGGGGTAAATTCACCCCTCCACTTT
TRBV3-1/TRBV3-2	-	16	-	TRBJ1-6	CASRDVASSYNSPLHF	TGTGCCAGCAGAGACGTAGCCAGCTCCTATAATTCACCCCTCCACTTT